This passage covers 14 T cell receptor beta chains from one sample sequenced in a study of blood T cell repertoires in COVID-19. Sequencing was performed with immunoSEQ multiplex PCR; in TCRdb, only in-frame clones are kept and a portion is missing. The profile shows under 250,000 clones, around 80% of them singletons. Sequencing was carried out using peripheral blood. These receptors were obtained from a woman aged 70-85 years with acute or convalescent COVID-19.

The rearrangement uses TRBV19 and TRBJ2-7, with 8 bases fitting TRBD2. This CDR3 contains 14 residues. CDR1 and CDR2 (germline): LNHDA, SQIVND (reference sequence). V lost 5 bases to trimming and J lost 3 bases; unmatched junction nucleotides: 6. The CDR3: CASSQVAGLYEQYF. CDR3 nucleotides: TGTGCCAGTAGTCAGGTAGCGGGACTCTACGAGCAGTACTTC.

The genes are TRBV6-2 or TRBV6-3 and TRBJ2-7; 7 bases are shared with TRBD1. CDR3 size: 14 residues. Trimming removed 0 bases from V and 6 bases from J; junction bases left unmatched: 5. Germline CDR1 MNHEY, CDR2 SVGEGT. The CDR3 nucleotides are TGTGCCAGCAGTTACTCTCAGGGGGTACTCGAGCAGTACTTC. Protein: CASSYSQGVLEQYF.

The V and J genes are TRBV7-3 and TRBJ1-2; maybe TRBD1 (6 bases). Germline loops: CDR1 SGHTA, CDR2 FQGTGA. This CDR3 has 14 residues. V lost 3 bases, J lost 4 bases, and 12 bases lay in between. The CDR3 reads CASSLDRTSYGYTF. As DNA, the CDR3 is TGTGCCAGCAGCTTGGACAGAACGTCCTATGGCTACACCTTC.

V usage is TRBV9 and J usage is TRBJ2-2, with TRBD2 identical over 8 bases. After removal of 4 bases from V and 4 bases from J, the junction contained 15 bases not matched to a gene. The CDR3 is made up of 18 amino acids. Germline CDR1 reads SGDLS; CDR2 reads YYNGEE. CDR3 DNA: TGTGCCAGCAGCTCAGCGGGGGTACGCCTAGCGGGCACCGGGGAGCTGTTTTTT. It yields the protein CASSSAGVRLAGTGELFF.

A word on this clone: At one end, the junction sequence differs from germline, possibly due to a read error. The rearrangement uses TRBV5-8 and TRBJ2-3, with 7 positions matching TRBD1. This CDR3 spans 16 amino acids. CDR1 and CDR2 from the germline V gene are SGHTS and YDEGEE. The CDR3 DNA sequence: TGTGCCAGCAGCCCCAGGGACAGAAGCCCCACATATACGCAGTATTTT. This gives the protein CASSPRDRSPTYTQYF.

The chain combines TRBV28 with TRBJ1-6; D remains ambiguous. The CDR3 is 16 residues long. The V and J ends lost 3 bases and 7 bases respectively, with 16 bases between them. Germline CDR1 is MDHEN and CDR2 is SYDVKM. In DNA form, the CDR3 reads TGTGCCAGCAGTTTTACCTCGTCCTCGCTAAATTCACCCCTCCACTTT. This translates into CASSFTSSSLNSPLHF.

V is TRBV12-3 or TRBV12-4 and J is TRBJ2-5, with 9 bases matching TRBD1. V shed 5 bases and J 8 bases; nucleotides not matched to a gene: 6. This CDR3 is 13 amino acids long. The CDR3 DNA reads as TGTGCCAGCAGTCCCGGGACAGGGAAAACCCAGTACTTC. Protein sequence: CASSPGTGKTQYF.

The rearrangement links TRBV18 to TRBJ2-3; 7 bases align to TRBD2. Trimming cost V 0 bases and J 5 bases; bases outside gene matches: 5. The germline gives CDR1 KGHSH, CDR2 LQKENI. CDR3 length: 15 residues. The CDR3 sequence is CASSPPSGARDTQYF. In nucleotides, the CDR3 is TGTGCCAGCTCACCACCCAGCGGGGCCAGAGATACGCAGTATTTT.

J is TRBJ1-5 and V is TRBV3-1 (or the pseudogene TRBV3-2), with D possibly matching TRBD1 (5 bases). With 0 bases removed from V and 4 bases from J, the gap between germline ends came to 19 bases. Germline V gives CDR1 LGHDT, CDR2 YNNKEL (reference sequence). There are 18 residues in the CDR3. The CDR3 coding sequence is TGTGCCAGCAGCCAAGATTCCCCCGGTGGGGGGGGGAATCAGCCCCAGCATTTT. Translation gives CASSQDSPGGGGNQPQHF.

The CDR3, as DNA: TGTGCCAGCAGTTTAGCGGGGGCTCGTAGATATGAGCAGTTCTTC. Amino acids: CASSLAGARRYEQFF. The rearrangement joins TRBV27 to TRBJ2-1, with D possibly being TRBD2 (7 bases). Trimming took off 2 bases at V and 8 bases at J, with 16 bases between the two ends. Germline V lookup: CDR1 MNHEY, CDR2 SMNVEV (reference sequence). There are 15 residues in the CDR3.

The chain employs TRBV19 and TRBJ1-4, with a possible D match to TRBD1 (5 bases). Germline V gene lookup returns CDR1 LNHDA and CDR2 SQIVND (reference sequence). The CDR3 is 14 amino acids. The germline V and J ends were trimmed by 5 bases and 0 bases, with 7 bases remaining between them. The DNA of the CDR3 is TGTGCCAGTAGTTTGACAGCAACTAATGAAAAACTGTTTTTT. Its translation is CASSLTATNEKLFF.

The rearrangement joins TRBV18 to TRBJ1-2; 7 nucleotides line up with TRBD1. CDR1 is KGHSH and CDR2 is LQKENI in the germline V gene. The CDR3 is 15 amino acids. Trimming at V came to 3 bases and at J to 3 bases, leaving 7 bases not matched to a gene. The CDR3 here is CASSPQGQLDYGYTF. In nucleotides, the CDR3 is TGTGCCAGCTCACCTCAGGGACAGCTCGACTATGGCTACACCTTC.

The J gene is TRBJ2-5, the V gene TRBV24-1; TRBD2 is a possible D gene (6 bases). Trimming took off 3 bases at V and 6 bases at J, with 13 bases between the two ends. The CDR3 runs 14 residues. The V gene's germline CDR1 is KGHDR and CDR2 SFDVKD. In nucleotides, the CDR3 is TGTGCCACCAGTGATCGGTCCCGGGGGAAGACCCAGTACTTC. The encoded protein is CATSDRSRGKTQYF.

The chain uses TRBV12-3 or TRBV12-4 and TRBJ1-5; D gene unclear. V was clipped by 6 bases and J by 11 bases, with 14 bases between them. This CDR3 contains 12 residues. CDR3 in DNA: TGTGCCAGCAGCTCGGGAGGAAAAGCCCAGCATTTT. Translating it yields CASSSGGKAQHF.